This TCR beta chain was recovered during a study of graft-versus-host responses after intestinal transplantation (TCRdb year 2021). Study-level background: The transplants that recipients got were multivisceral, liver-intestinal, or isolated intestinal. The cohort enrolled about two dozen intestinal transplant recipients, one of whom was a retransplant, and 3 patients without pretransplant specimens were excluded. Bulk TCR-beta CDR3 sequencing was used to track graft-versus-host and host-versus-graft alloreactive T cell clones in the graft, circulation and bone marrow after intestinal transplantation. All recipients received anti-thymocyte globulin induction followed by maintenance tacrolimus and steroids for about three years. Rather than going through the commercial service, samples from three later patients were sequenced in-house on an Illumina MiSeq and processed with MiXCR. Alloreactive clones were identified by sequencing pre-transplant mixed lymphocyte reaction products and comparing these products with unstimulated pre-transplant donor and recipient T cells. A peak of at least 4% donor T cells among recipient peripheral blood mononuclear cells was the definition used for donor T cell macrochimerism. Broad study findings and their caveats: GvH clones were found in recipient bone marrow, and some of the GvH clones appeared earlier in ileal mucosa or blood, which is consistent with an intestinal mucosal origin. The relatively low number and heterogeneity of intestinal transplant patients limited the conclusions. In patients with donor T cell macrochimerism, the allografts had high GvH to HvG T cell clonal ratios. Peak levels of circulating GvH clones were associated with declines in HvG clones early after transplant.

This clone qualifies as medium-sized (0.01 to 0.1%). No base qualities exist here, and no much larger clone lies one base off it. The germline V gene sets CDR1 to SNHLY and CDR2 to FYNNEI. V and J lose 4 bases and 5 bases, and a span of 5 bases separates them. From the cysteine through the phenylalanine, the CDR3 covers 11 amino acids. Only the CDR3 portion is preserved as DNA: 33 bases, with reading frame beginning at the first base. Library method: the immunoSEQ multiplex PCR assay. For most patients, genomic DNA was isolated with the Qiagen DNeasy Blood and Tissue Kit and sent frozen to Adaptive Biotechnologies for TCR sequencing. High-throughput TCR-beta CDR3 sequencing of genomic DNA from most patients was performed by Adaptive Biotechnologies. Processing in the source paper ran as follows. TCR sequencing data were retrieved from Adaptive's ImmunoSEQ software for around 20 patients, whereas a few other patients were processed with MiXCR and VDJtools. To correct CD4 versus CD8 sorting errors, sequences present in both subsets at a frequency ratio below 5:1 were removed. CDR3 nucleotide sequences shared between donor and recipient were removed because the origin of such sequences could not be assigned. To count as alloreactive, a clone needed at least 2-fold expansion over unstimulated cells and a minimum CFSE-low frequency of 0.002% (template counts) or 0.001% (read counts). A clone was considered mappable if detected in the sequenced pre-transplant spleen, lymph node, or MLR CFSE-low populations of the donor or recipient. The cumulative frequency of alloreactive clones was calculated as a percentage of all sequences, weighted by copy number. TCRdb's version of the immuneACCESS table is confined to in-frame rearrangements and falls short of the full clone set. An unresolved V gene accounts for under half of the shortfall where checked; the remainder is of unknown origin. That table supplies the V and J calls and clone size; D and trimming were determined from the DNA. The sample table lists several thousand clones, roughly 24% of them with a count of one. More than 4.5% of the sample is held by the ten biggest clonotypes.

The sample's time point label, in plain terms: cells obtained before transplantation from donor or recipient. Mixed lymphocyte reactions plated approximately 200,000 CFSE-labeled pre-transplant responders with approximately 200,000 irradiated violet-dye-labeled stimulators and were cultured for about six days. After the mixed lymphocyte reaction, proliferating CD3+CD4+CFSE-low and CD3+CD8+CFSE-low responder cells were FACS-sorted on a BD Influx sorter. The V and J segments used are TRBV2 and TRBJ2-5; no D gene call is confident. The clonotype was recovered from a human patient who received an intestinal transplant. The sequencing here drew on alloreactive CD4+ T cells from a mixed lymphocyte reaction culture, taken before intestinal transplant. The sample's cell subset or site label, in plain terms: CFSE-low proliferating T cells sorted from approximately six-day pre-transplant mixed lymphocyte reaction (GvH or HvG direction). The base sequence is TGTGCCAGCAGTGTGAGTGAGACCCAGTACTTC. This gives the protein CASSVSETQYF.